This is a list of T cell receptor beta chains from one sample in a study of CD8+ T cells in alopecia areata. The data were produced by immunoSEQ multiplex PCR, yet TCRdb's version contains in-frame clones alone and is incomplete. Among more than 90,000 clones listed, 61% were seen once. The sample here was CD8+ T cells sorted from blood, taken at week 4, from a patient treated with tofacitinib. The source is a human donor with alopecia areata. The CDR3 runs from the conserved cysteine through the conserved F or W. Fields, in order: clone size, D gene, V gene, J gene, CDR3 DNA, CDR3 protein. The D gene is left open where the match is weak. The size field is filled for only some rows; it gives once, few, many or a size class.

size: .
D: .
V: TRBV7-2
J: TRBJ2-3
DNA: TGTGCCAGCAGCTTGGAGGTAACAGATACGCAGTATTTT
CDR3: CASSLEVTDTQYF

size: .
D: TRBD2
V: TRBV6-5
J: TRBJ2-5
DNA: TGTGCCAGCAGTTACTCGACTAGCGGGGGGGAAGAGACCCAGTACTTC
CDR3: CASSYSTSGGEETQYF

size: .
D: TRBD2
V: TRBV27
J: TRBJ2-5
DNA: TGTGCCAGCAGTTCCCCAGCGGGGGGACAAGAGACCCAGTACTTC
CDR3: CASSSPAGGQETQYF

size: .
D: .
V: TRBV29-1
J: TRBJ2-2
DNA: TGCAGCGTTCTAGGGGACATTAACACCGGGGAGCTGTTTTTT
CDR3: CSVLGDINTGELFF

size: .
D: .
V: TRBV5-6
J: TRBJ2-3
DNA: TGTGCCAGCAGCTTGGGGACAGGCACAGATACGCAGTATTTT
CDR3: CASSLGTGTDTQYF

size: .
D: TRBD1
V: TRBV4-1
J: TRBJ2-5
DNA: TGCGCCAGCAGCTTTGGACAGGGCGTAGAGACCCAGTACTTC
CDR3: CASSFGQGVETQYF

size: once
D: .
V: TRBV25-1
J: TRBJ1-3
DNA: TGTGCCAGCAGTAGAGGAAACACCATATATTTT
CDR3: CASSRGNTIYF

size: .
D: .
V: TRBV30
J: TRBJ1-1
DNA: TGTGCCTCCACCCCGATGAACACTGAAGCTTTCTTT
CDR3: CASTPMNTEAFF

size: .
D: TRBD1
V: TRBV19
J: TRBJ1-1
DNA: TGTGCCAGTAGTCCGAAACAGGGGGCGGCTGAAGCTTTCTTT
CDR3: CASSPKQGAAEAFF

size: few
D: TRBD1
V: TRBV14
J: TRBJ2-3
DNA: TGTGCCAGCAGCCATGACCCCGGACAGGGTCTAACAGATACGCAGTATTTT
CDR3: CASSHDPGQGLTDTQYF

size: .
D: .
V: TRBV27
J: TRBJ1-2
DNA: TGTGCCAGCAGTTTATTCCCCCGGCAGGATGGCTACACCTTC
CDR3: CASSLFPRQDGYTF

size: .
D: .
V: TRBV5-1
J: TRBJ2-1
DNA: TGCGCCAGCAGCCCACTAGGAGGGAGCTCCTACAATGAGCAGTTCTTC
CDR3: CASSPLGGSSYNEQFF

size: .
D: .
V: TRBV29-1
J: TRBJ2-6
DNA: TGCAGCGTTGACGGTTACCGGGACACGAGCTCTGGGGCCAACGTCCTGACTTTC
CDR3: CSVDGYRDTSSGANVLTF

size: .
D: .
V: TRBV30
J: TRBJ1-5
DNA: TGTGCCTGGAGTGTGGGGCAGGGTTATCAGCCCCAGCATTTT
CDR3: CAWSVGQGYQPQHF

size: .
D: .
V: TRBV4-3
J: TRBJ1-1
DNA: TGCGCCAGCAGCCAATATACGGAGGGTCCGAACACTGAAGCTTTCTTT
CDR3: CASSQYTEGPNTEAFF

size: .
D: TRBD2
V: TRBV23-1
J: TRBJ2-7
DNA: TGCGCCAGCAGTCTCGGGGGACTAGCGGGAGGGCCGGGTGGCTACGAGCAGTACTTC
CDR3: CASSLGGLAGGPGGYEQYF

size: .
D: .
V: TRBV2
J: TRBJ2-7
DNA: TGTGCCAGCAGTGACCAGGGGCAGCCTTCCTACGAGCAGTACTTC
CDR3: CASSDQGQPSYEQYF

size: .
D: .
V: TRBV5-1
J: TRBJ1-4
DNA: TGCGCCAGCAGCTCGGAGGACAGCAACCTTTCAACTAATGAAAAACTGTTTTTT
CDR3: CASSSEDSNLSTNEKLFF

size: .
D: TRBD1
V: TRBV9
J: TRBJ1-2
DNA: TGTGCCAGCAGCGCACCGGGACAGATCTATGGCTACACCTTC
CDR3: CASSAPGQIYGYTF

size: few
D: .
V: TRBV4-3
J: TRBJ1-1
DNA: TGCGCCAGCAGCCAAGAGGCAAGTCTGAACACTGAAGCTTTCTTT
CDR3: CASSQEASLNTEAFF

size: few
D: TRBD1
V: TRBV5-1
J: TRBJ1-1
DNA: TGCGCCAGCAGCTTGGACGGGGCAGGGGGCACTGAAGCTTTCTTT
CDR3: CASSLDGAGGTEAFF

size: .
D: TRBD2
V: TRBV4-3
J: TRBJ2-1
DNA: TGCGCCAGCAGCCAAGGACTAGCGGGATTAGGTGAGCAGTTCTTC
CDR3: CASSQGLAGLGEQFF

size: .
D: .
V: TRBV9
J: TRBJ1-2
DNA: TGTGCCAGCAGCGTTGAGGGGAACTATGGCTACACCTTC
CDR3: CASSVEGNYGYTF

size: .
D: .
V: TRBV5-1
J: TRBJ2-7
DNA: TGCGCCAGCAGCTGGGACGACTCCTACGAGCAGTACTTC
CDR3: CASSWDDSYEQYF

size: once
D: TRBD1
V: TRBV7-8
J: TRBJ2-7
DNA: TGTGCCAGCAGCTGGGACAGGACCTACGAGCAGTACTTC
CDR3: CASSWDRTYEQYF

size: .
D: .
V: TRBV29-1
J: TRBJ2-6
DNA: TGCAGCGTTGATGTTACCCTCTCTGGGGCCAACGTCCTGACTTTC
CDR3: CSVDVTLSGANVLTF

size: .
D: TRBD1
V: TRBV27
J: TRBJ2-1
DNA: TGTGCCAGCAGTTTTGGACAGGGGGCTTACAATGAGCAGTTCTTC
CDR3: CASSFGQGAYNEQFF

size: few
D: .
V: TRBV18
J: TRBJ2-1
DNA: TGTGCCAGCTCACCTCTGGGTGATGAGCAGTTCTTC
CDR3: CASSPLGDEQFF

size: .
D: .
V: TRBV27
J: TRBJ2-1
DNA: TGTGCCAGCAGTTTAGTTGGGGCCTACAATGAGCAGTTCTTC
CDR3: CASSLVGAYNEQFF

size: few
D: .
V: TRBV5-4
J: TRBJ2-1
DNA: TGTGCCAGCAGCTACCTAGCGAGCTCCTACAATGAGCAGTTCTTC
CDR3: CASSYLASSYNEQFF

size: .
D: .
V: TRBV30
J: TRBJ1-1
DNA: TGTGCCTGGATCGGAGCCAGCATGAACACTGAAGCTTTCTTT
CDR3: CAWIGASMNTEAFF

size: .
D: TRBD1
V: TRBV7-9
J: TRBJ1-6
DNA: TGTGCCAGCAGCCTCGACAGGGAAGGGGGTTCACCCCTCCACTTT
CDR3: CASSLDREGGSPLHF

size: few
D: TRBD1
V: TRBV11-2
J: TRBJ2-1
DNA: TGTGCCAGCAGCCTACCCCGGGACAGGTCCTTACAGTTCTTC
CDR3: CASSLPRDRSLQFF

size: .
D: TRBD2
V: TRBV20-1
J: TRBJ2-5
DNA: TGCAGGCCGGGAGGCCAAGAGACCCAGTACTTC
CDR3: CRPGGQETQYF

size: few
D: TRBD2
V: TRBV4-3
J: TRBJ2-1
DNA: TGCGCCAGCAGCCAGGGGACTAGCGGGAGCAATGAGCAGTTCTTC
CDR3: CASSQGTSGSNEQFF

size: .
D: TRBD1
V: TRBV7-3
J: TRBJ2-1
DNA: TGTGCCAGCAGCCCGACAGGGTCGGTCTACAATGAGCAGTTCTTC
CDR3: CASSPTGSVYNEQFF

size: .
D: .
V: TRBV29-1
J: TRBJ1-2
DNA: TGCAGCGTTGAAGAGAGGCTTAACTATGGCTACACCTTC
CDR3: CSVEERLNYGYTF

size: once
D: TRBD1
V: TRBV27
J: TRBJ2-5
DNA: TGTGCCAGCAGTCCCTGGGGACAGCAAGAGACCCAGTACTTC
CDR3: CASSPWGQQETQYF

size: .
D: .
V: TRBV21-1
J: TRBJ2-1
DNA: TGTGCCAGCAGCAAAGAAGAGGGTGTCATACAGTTCTTC
CDR3: CASSKEEGVIQFF

size: few
D: .
V: TRBV5-6
J: TRBJ2-5
DNA: TGTGCCAGCGGCTTGGGTTCCTCCTCGTGGGAGACCCAGTACTTC
CDR3: CASGLGSSSWETQYF

size: once
D: TRBD2
V: TRBV7-9
J: TRBJ2-1
DNA: TGTGCCAGCAGCTTCAGTGGGAGGGCCGATGAGCAGTTCTTC
CDR3: CASSFSGRADEQFF

size: .
D: TRBD1
V: TRBV4-2
J: TRBJ2-3
DNA: TGTGCCAGCAGCCAAGAGAGGACAGGATTCACAGATACGCAGTATTTT
CDR3: CASSQERTGFTDTQYF

size: .
D: .
V: TRBV11-2
J: TRBJ1-1
DNA: TGTGCCAGCAGCCCCCACGAACGACCGGACACTGAAGCTTTCTTT
CDR3: CASSPHERPDTEAFF

size: .
D: .
V: TRBV7-9
J: TRBJ1-2
DNA: TGTGCCAGCCTGGGAGGACGTCGATCCTATGGCTACACCTTC
CDR3: CASLGGRRSYGYTF

size: .
D: .
V: TRBV7-9
J: TRBJ2-5
DNA: TGTGCCAGCAGCTTAGGCCGGACAGACCCAAGGGAGACCCAGTACTTC
CDR3: CASSLGRTDPRETQYF